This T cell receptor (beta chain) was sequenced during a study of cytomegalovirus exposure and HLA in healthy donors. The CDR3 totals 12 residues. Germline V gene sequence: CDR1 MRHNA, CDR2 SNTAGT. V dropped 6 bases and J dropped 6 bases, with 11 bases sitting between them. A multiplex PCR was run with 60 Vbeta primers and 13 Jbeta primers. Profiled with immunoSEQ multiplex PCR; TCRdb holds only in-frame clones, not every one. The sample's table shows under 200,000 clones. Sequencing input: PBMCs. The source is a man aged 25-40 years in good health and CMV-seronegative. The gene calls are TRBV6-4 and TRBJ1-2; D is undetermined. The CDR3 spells CASRFSVHGYTF. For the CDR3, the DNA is TGTGCCAGCAGGTTTTCAGTGCATGGCTACACCTTC.